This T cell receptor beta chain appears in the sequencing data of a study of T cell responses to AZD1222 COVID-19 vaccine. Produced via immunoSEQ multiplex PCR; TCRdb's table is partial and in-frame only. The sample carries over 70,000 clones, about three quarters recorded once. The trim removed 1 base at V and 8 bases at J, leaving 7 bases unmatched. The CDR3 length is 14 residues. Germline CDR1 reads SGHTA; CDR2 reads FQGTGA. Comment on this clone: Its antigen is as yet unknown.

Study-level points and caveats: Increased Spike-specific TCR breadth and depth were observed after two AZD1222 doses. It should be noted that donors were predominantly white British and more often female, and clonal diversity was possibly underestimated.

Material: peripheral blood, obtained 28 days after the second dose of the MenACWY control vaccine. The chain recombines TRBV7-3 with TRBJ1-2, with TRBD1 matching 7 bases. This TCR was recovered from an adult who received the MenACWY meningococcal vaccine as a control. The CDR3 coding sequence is TGTGCCAGCAGCTTAAACCCCCAGGGGGAAGGCTACACCTTC. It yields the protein CASSLNPQGEGYTF.